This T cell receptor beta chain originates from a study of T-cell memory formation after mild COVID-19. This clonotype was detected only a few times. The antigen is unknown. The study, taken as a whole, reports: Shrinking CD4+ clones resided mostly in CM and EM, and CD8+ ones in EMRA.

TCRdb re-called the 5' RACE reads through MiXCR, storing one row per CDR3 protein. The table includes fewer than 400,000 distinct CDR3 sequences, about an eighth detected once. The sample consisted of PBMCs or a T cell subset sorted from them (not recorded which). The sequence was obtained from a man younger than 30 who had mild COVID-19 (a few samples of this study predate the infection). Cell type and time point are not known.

The CDR3: CASSLDRTVGAEAFF. CDR3 coding DNA: TGTGCCAGCAGTTTGGATCGGACAGTCGGCGCTGAAGCTTTCTTT. This chain links TRBV12-3 or TRBV12-4 with TRBJ1-1, with a possible D match to TRBD1 (6 bases). CDR3 length equals 15 residues. V was cut by 3 bases and J by 6 bases, with 17 bases left in between.